This T cell receptor beta chain appears in the sequencing data of a study of T cell clonotyping in hematopoietic cell transplantation. Study conclusions and caveats: Few recipient clonotypes overlapped donors; over 95% were de novo at given depth.

With respect to this clone: What it binds is unknown.

Clones were read by immunoSEQ multiplex PCR, and TCRdb kept only the in-frame ones, dropping some. The sample includes more than 3,500 clones, just under 70% of them seen just once. Germline CDR1 and CDR2: SGDLS and YYNGEE. With 3 bases removed from V and 2 bases from J, the gap between germline ends came to 16 bases. The length of the CDR3 is 16 residues. Sequenced here: PBMCs, sampled 100 days after allogeneic stem cell transplant. The sequence derives from a male patient between 55 and 70 years old who had an allogeneic stem cell transplant, so the T cells may come from the graft donor. Some clones in this sample may be carry-over from other donors' samples. This chain links TRBV9 with TRBJ2-3, with TRBD2 as a possible D gene (6 bases). The CDR3 is CASSATSSALTDTQYF. In nucleotides, the CDR3 is TGTGCCAGCAGCGCAACCTCTAGCGCCCTCACAGATACGCAGTATTTT. Looking up the rest from reference TRBV9 and TRBJ2-3 gives the full variable domain: DSGVTQTPKHLITATGQRVTLRCSPRSGDLSVYWYQQSLDQGLQFLIQYYNGEERAKGNILERFSAQQFPDLHSELNLSSLELGDSALYFCASSATSSALTDTQYFGPGTRLTVL.